This section outlines one T cell receptor (beta chain) sequence together with its context. This entry is derived from a study of monozygotic twins with inflammatory bowel disease. Every TCR library consumed 3,000 to 4,500 ng of total RNA. TCRdb reprocessed the 5' RACE reads, with one entry per CDR3 protein and no DNA. Recorded for this sample: 160,000 or so distinct CDR3 sequences. This CDR3 is built from 16 residues. Germline CDR1 and CDR2: SGDLS and YYNGEE. The genes are TRBV9 and TRBJ2-3. This clonotype originated in a human donor with ulcerative colitis or Crohn's disease, or a healthy co-twin of an affected twin (not recorded which). The sample taken for sequencing was blood. CDR3 region: CASSQPAASSTDTQYF.